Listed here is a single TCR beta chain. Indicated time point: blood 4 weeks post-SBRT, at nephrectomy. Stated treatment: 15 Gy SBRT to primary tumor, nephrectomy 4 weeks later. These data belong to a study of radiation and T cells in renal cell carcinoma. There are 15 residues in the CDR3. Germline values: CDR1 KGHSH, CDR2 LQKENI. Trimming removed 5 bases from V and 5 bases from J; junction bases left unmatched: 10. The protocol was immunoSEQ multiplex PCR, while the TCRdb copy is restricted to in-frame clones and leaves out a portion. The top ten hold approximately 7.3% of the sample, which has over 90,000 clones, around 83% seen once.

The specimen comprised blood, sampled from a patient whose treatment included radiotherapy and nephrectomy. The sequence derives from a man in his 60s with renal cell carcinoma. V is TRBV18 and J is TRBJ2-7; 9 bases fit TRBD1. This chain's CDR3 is CASSATGTGKNEQYF. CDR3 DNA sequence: TGTGCCAGCTCAGCTACCGGGACAGGGAAAAACGAGCAGTACTTC.